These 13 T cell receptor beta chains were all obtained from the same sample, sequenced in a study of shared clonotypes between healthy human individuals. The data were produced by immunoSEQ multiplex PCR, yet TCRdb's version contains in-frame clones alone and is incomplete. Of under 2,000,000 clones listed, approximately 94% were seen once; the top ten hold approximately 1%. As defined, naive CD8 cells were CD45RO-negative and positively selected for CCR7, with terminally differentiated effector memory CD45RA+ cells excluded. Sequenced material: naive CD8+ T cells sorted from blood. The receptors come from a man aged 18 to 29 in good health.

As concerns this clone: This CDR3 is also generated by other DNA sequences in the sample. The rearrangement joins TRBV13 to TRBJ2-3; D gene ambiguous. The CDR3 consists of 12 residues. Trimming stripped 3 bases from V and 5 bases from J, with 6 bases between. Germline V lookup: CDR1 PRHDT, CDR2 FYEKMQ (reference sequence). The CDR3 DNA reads TGTGCCAGCAGCTTGGAACGAGATACGCAGTATTTT. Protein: CASSLERDTQYF. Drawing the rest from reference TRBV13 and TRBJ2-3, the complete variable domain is AAGVIQSPRHLIKEKRETATLKCYPIPRHDTVYWYQQGPGQDPQFLISFYEKMQSDKGSIPDRFSAQQFSDYHSELNMSSLELGDSALYFCASSLERDTQYFGPGTRLTVL.

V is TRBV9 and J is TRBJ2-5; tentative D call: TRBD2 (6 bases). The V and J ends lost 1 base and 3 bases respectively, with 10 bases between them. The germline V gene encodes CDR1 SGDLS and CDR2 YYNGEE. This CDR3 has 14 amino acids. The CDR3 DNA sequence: TGTGCCAGCAGCGTATTGGGGGGTAAAGAGACCCAGTACTTC. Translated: CASSVLGGKETQYF.

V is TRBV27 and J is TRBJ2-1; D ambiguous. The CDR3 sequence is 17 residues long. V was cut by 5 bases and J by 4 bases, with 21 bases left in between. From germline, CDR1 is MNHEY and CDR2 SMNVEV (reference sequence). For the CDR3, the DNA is TGTGCCAGCAGTCCCCCCCCGGCGGCGACATTTTACAATGAGCAGTTCTTC. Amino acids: CASSPPPAATFYNEQFF.

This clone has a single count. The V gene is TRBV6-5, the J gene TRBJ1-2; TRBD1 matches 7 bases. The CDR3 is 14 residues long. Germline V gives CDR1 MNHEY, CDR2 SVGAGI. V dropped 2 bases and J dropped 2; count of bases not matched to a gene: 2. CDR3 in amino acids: CASSYQDRNYGYTF. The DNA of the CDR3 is TGTGCCAGCAGTTACCAGGACAGGAACTATGGCTACACCTTC.

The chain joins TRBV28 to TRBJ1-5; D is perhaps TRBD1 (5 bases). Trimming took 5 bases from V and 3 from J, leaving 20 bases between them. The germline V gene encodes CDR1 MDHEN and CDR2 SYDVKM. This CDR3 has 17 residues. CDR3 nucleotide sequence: TGTGCCAGCAGTCCCACGGGGCGCCTTATTGTCAATCAGCCCCAGCATTTT. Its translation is CASSPTGRLIVNQPQHF.

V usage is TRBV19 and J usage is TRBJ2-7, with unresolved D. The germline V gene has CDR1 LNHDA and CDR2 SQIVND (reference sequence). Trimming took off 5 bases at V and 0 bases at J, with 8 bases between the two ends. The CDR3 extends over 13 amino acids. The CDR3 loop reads CASSAMISYEQYF. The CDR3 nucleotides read TGTGCCAGTAGTGCTATGATCTCCTACGAGCAGTACTTC.

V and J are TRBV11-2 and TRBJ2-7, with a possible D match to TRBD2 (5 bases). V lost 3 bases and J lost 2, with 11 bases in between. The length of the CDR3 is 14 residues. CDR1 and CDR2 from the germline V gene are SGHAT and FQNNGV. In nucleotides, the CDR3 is TGTGCCAGCAGCTTTGATCCGCGGGCCTACGAGCAGTACTTC. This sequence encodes CASSFDPRAYEQYF.

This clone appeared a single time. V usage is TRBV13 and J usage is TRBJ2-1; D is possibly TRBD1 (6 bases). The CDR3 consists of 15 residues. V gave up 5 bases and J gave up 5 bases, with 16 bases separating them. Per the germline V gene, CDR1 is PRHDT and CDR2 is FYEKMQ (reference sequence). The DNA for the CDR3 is TGTGCCAGCAGCGTGACAGGCAACGGGAACAATGAGCAGTTCTTC. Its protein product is CASSVTGNGNNEQFF.

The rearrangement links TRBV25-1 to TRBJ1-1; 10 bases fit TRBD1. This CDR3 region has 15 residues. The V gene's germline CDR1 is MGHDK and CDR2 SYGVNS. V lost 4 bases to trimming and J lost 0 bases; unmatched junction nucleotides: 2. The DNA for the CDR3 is TGTGCCAGCAGTGGGACAGGGGGTTTGAACACTGAAGCTTTCTTT. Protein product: CASSGTGGLNTEAFF.

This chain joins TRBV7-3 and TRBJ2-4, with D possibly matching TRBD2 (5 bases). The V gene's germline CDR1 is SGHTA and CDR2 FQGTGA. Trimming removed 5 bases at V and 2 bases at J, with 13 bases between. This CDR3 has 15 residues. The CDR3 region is CASSPPSGTKNIQYF. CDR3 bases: TGTGCCAGCAGCCCCCCAAGCGGAACCAAAAACATTCAGTACTTC.

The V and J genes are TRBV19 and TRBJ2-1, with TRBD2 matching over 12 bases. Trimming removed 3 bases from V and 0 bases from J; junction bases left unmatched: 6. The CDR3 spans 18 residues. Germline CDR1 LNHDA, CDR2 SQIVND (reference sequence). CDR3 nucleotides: TGTGCCAGTAGTATCCCTGGACTAGCGGGAATCTCCTACAATGAGCAGTTCTTC. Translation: CASSIPGLAGISYNEQFF.

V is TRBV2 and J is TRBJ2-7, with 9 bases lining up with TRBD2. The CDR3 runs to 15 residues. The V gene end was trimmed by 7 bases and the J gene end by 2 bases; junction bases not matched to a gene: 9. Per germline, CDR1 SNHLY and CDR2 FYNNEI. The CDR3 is CASKDSGGFPYEQYF. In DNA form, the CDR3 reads TGTGCCAGCAAGGATAGCGGGGGTTTCCCCTACGAGCAGTACTTC.

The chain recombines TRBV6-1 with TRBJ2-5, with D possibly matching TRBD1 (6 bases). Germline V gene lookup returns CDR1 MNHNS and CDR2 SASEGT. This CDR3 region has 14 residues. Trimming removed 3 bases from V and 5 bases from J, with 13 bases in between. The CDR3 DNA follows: TGTGCCAGCAGTGATCCAGGGGTTGGGGAGACCCAGTACTTC. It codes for CASSDPGVGETQYF.